This T cell receptor beta chain originates from a study of cytomegalovirus exposure and HLA in healthy donors. From germline, CDR1 is SGHTA and CDR2 FQGNSA. CDR3 length equals 12 residues. This PCR relied on a set of 60 Vbeta primers and 13 Jbeta primers. Repertoires were generated with immunoSEQ multiplex PCR, while TCRdb's copy carries only in-frame clones and drops some. The table lists 150,000 to 200,000 clones, around four fifths of them singletons. There are a few counts of this clone. At one end the junction does not follow the germline gene, possibly because of a read error. The sample was PBMCs. The TCR was taken from a young man in good health and CMV-seropositive. This chain links TRBV7-2 with TRBJ2-7, with TRBD2 as a possible D gene (6 bases). The CDR3 region is CASSYPSGTPSF. The DNA of the CDR3 is TGTGCCAGCAGCTATCCTTCGGGGACTCCATCCTTC.